The T cell receptor beta chain described here comes from a study of shared clonotypes between healthy human individuals. Whole-study results and caveats: The authors expected sequencing depth to affect clonotype sharing among donors.

The CDR3 loop spans 14 amino acids. From germline, CDR1 is SNHLY and CDR2 FYNNEI. Trimming took 6 bases from V and 0 from J; bases not matched to a gene: 5. Only in-frame clones appear in the TCRdb table, and some are missing; sequencing was by immunoSEQ multiplex PCR. The sample has approximately 2.1 million clones, more than 80% seen once. This clone was seen more than once but under ten times. Its antigen is currently unknown. The clonotype comes from a man aged 18 to 30 in good health. Some clones in this sample may be carry-over from other donors' samples. J is TRBJ2-7 and V is TRBV2; 7 bases match TRBD1. Sequences were obtained from naive CD4+ T cells from PBMCs. Subset in this sample: CD45RA+ positively selected. CDR3 protein: CASRGQARSYEQYF. The CDR3 DNA reads TGTGCCAGCAGAGGACAGGCCCGCTCCTACGAGCAGTACTTC.